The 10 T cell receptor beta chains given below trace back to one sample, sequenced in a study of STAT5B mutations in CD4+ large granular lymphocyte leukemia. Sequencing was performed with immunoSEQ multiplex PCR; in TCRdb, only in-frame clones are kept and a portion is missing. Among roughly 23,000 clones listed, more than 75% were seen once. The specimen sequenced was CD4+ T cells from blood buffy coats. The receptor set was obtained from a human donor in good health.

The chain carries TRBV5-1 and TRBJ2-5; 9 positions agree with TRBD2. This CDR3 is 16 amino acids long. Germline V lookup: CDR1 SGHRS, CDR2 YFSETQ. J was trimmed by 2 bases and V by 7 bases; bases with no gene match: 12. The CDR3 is CASRPGGGEGQETQYF. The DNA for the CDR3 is TGCGCCAGCCGACCGGGCGGGGGGGAAGGTCAAGAGACCCAGTACTTC.

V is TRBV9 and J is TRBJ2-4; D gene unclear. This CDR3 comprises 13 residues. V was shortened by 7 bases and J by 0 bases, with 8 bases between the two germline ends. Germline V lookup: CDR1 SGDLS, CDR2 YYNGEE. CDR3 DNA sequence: TGTGCCAGCCAGAAACCAGCCAAAAACATTCAGTACTTC. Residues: CASQKPAKNIQYF.

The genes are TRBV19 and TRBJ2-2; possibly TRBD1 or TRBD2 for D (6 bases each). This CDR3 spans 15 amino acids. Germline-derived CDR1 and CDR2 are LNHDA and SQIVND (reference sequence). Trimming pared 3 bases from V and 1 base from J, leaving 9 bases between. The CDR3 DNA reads TGTGCCAGTAGTATGGAGGGGGGGAACACCGGGGAGCTGTTTTTT. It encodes CASSMEGGNTGELFF.

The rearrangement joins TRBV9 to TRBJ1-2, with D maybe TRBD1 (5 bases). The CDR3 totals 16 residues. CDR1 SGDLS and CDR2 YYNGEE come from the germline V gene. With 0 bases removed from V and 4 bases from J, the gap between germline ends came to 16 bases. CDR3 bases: TGTGCCAGCAGCGTAGGGGAGGGTCGGGGGACCTATGGCTACACCTTC. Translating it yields CASSVGEGRGTYGYTF.

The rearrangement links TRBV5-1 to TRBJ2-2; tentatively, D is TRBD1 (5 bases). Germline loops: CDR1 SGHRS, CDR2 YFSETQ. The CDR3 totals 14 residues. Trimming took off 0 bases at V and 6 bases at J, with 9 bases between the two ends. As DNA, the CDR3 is TGCGCCAGCAGCTTGGACAGGCCGGCCGGGGAGCTGTTTTTT. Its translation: CASSLDRPAGELFF.

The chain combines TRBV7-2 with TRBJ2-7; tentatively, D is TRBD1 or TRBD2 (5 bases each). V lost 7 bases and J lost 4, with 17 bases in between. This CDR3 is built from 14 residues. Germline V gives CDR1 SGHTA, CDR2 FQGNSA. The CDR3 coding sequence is TGTGCCAGCATCAATTTCCCGGGGCCTTACGAGCAGTACTTC. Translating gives CASINFPGPYEQYF.

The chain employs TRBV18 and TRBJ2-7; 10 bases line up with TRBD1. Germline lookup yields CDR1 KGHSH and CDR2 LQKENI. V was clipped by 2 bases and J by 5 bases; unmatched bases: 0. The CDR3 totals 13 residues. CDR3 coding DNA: TGTGCCAGCTCACCAGGGACAGGGGACGAGCAGTACTTC. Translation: CASSPGTGDEQYF.

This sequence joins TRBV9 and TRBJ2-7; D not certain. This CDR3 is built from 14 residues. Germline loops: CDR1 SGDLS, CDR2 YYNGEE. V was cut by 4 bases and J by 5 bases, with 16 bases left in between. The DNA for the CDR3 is TGTGCCAGCAGCCCCTTGCCCAATCGTCACGAGCAGTACTTC. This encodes CASSPLPNRHEQYF.

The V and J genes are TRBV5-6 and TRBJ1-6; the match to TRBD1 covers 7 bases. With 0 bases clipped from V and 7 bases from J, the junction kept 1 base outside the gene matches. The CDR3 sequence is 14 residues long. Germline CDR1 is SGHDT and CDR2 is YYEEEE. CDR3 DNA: TGTGCCAGCAGCTTGGGGGACAGAAATTCACCCCTCCACTTT. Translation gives CASSLGDRNSPLHF.

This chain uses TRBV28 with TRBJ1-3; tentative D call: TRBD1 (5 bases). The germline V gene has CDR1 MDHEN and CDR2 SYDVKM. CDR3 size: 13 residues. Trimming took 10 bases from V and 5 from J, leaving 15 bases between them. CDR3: CATTTGARNTIYF. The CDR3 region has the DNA TGTGCCACCACAACAGGCGCAAGAAACACCATATATTTT. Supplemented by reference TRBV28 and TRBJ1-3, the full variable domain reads DVKVTQSSRYLVKRTGEKVFLECVQDMDHENMFWYRQDPGLGLRLIYFSYDVKMKEKGDIPEGYSVSREKKERFSLILESASTNQTSMYLCATTTGARNTIYFGEGSWLTVV.